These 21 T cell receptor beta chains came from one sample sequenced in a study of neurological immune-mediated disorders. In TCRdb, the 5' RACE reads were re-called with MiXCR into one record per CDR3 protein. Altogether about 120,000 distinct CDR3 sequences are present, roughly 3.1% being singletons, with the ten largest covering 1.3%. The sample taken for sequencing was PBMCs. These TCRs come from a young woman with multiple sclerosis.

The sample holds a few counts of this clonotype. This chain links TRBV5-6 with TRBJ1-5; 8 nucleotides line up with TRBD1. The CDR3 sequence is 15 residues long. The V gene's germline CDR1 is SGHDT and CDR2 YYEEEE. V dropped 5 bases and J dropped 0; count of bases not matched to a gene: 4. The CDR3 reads CASSTGGVSNQPQHF. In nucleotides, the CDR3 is TGTGCCAGCAGTACAGGGGGAGTTAGCAATCAGCCCCAGCATTTT.

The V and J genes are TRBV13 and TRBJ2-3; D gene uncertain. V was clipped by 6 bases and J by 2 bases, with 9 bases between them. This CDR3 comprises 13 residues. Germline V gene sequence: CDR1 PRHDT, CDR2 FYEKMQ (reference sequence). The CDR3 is CASSPRYTDTQYF. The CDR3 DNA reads TGTGCCAGCAGTCCCCGCTACACAGATACGCAGTATTTT.

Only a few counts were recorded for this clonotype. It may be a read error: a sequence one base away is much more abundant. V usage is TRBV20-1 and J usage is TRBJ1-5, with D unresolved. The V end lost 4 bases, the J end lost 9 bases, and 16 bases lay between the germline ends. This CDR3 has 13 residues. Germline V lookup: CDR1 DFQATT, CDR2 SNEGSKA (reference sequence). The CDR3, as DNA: TGCAGTGCTACAGTCTCCCACTCAGCGCCCCAGCATTTT. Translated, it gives CSATVSHSAPQHF.

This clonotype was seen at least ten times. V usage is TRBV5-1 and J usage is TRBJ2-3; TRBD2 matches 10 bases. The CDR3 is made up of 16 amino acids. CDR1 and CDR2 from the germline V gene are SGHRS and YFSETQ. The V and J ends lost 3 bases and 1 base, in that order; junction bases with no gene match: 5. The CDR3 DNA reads TGCGCCAGCAGCTCGTCTAGCGGGGGTCGCACAGATACGCAGTATTTT. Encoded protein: CASSSSSGGRTDTQYF. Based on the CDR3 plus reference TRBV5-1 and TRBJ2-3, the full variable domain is KAGVTQTPRYLIKTRGQQVTLSCSPISGHRSVSWYQQTPGQGLQFLFEYFSETQRNKGNFPGRFSGRQFSNSRSEMNVSTLELGDSALYLCASSSSSGGRTDTQYFGPGTRLTVL.

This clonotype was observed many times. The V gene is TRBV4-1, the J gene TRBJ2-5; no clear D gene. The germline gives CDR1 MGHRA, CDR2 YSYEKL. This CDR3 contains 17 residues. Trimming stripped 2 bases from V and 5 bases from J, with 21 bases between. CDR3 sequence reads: CASSQTSLAATGETQYF. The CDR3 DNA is TGCGCCAGCAGCCAAACCTCTCTGGCCGCGACCGGGGAGACCCAGTACTTC.

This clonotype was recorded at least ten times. CDR3 sequence: CAIRPTGESNQPQHF. In nucleotides, the CDR3 is TGTGCCATCAGACCGACAGGGGAGAGCAATCAGCCCCAGCATTTT. The chain is built from TRBV10-3 and TRBJ1-5, with 8 positions matching TRBD1. CDR3 size: 15 residues. V gave up 6 bases and J gave up 1 base; unmatched junction bases: 5. Germline V gives CDR1 ENHRY, CDR2 SYGVKD.

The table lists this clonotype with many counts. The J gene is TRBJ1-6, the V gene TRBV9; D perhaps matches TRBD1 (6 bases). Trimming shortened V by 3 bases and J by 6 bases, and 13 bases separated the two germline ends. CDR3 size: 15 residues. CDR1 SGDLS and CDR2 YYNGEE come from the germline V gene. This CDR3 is CASSARTALNSPLHF. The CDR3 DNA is TGTGCCAGCAGCGCCCGGACAGCCCTTAATTCACCCCTCCACTTT.

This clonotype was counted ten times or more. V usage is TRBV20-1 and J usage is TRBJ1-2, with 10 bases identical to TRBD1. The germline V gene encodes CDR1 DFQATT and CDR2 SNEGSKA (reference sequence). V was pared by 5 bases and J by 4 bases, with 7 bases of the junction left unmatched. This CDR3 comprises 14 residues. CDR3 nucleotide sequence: TGCAGTGCTGGAGGGGACAGGGGCGGCTATGGCTACACCTTC. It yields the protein CSAGGDRGGYGYTF.

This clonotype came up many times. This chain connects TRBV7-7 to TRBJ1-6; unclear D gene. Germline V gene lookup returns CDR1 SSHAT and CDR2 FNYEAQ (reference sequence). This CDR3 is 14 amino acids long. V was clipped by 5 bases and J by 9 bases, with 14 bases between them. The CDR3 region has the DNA TGTGCCAGCAGCGAAGGGTTTACCGGTTCACCCCTCCACTTT. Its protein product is CASSEGFTGSPLHF.

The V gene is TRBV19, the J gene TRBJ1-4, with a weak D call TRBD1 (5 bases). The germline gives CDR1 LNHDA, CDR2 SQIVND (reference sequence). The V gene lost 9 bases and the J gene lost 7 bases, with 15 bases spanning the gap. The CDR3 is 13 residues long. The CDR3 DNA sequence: TGTGCCAGCAAGGGGATCCGGATTGAAAAACTGTTTTTT. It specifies CASKGIRIEKLFF.

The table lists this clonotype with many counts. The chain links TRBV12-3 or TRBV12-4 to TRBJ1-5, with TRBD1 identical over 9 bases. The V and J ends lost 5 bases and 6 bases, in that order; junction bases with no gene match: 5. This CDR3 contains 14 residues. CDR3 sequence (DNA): TGTGCCAGCAGTCCCACAGGGGGCGTTCAGCCCCAGCATTTT. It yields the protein CASSPTGGVQPQHF.

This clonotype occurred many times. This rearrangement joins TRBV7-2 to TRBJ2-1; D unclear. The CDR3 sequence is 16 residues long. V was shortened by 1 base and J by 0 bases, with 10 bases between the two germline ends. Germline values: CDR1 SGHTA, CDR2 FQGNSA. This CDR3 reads CASSLGGGLSYNEQFF. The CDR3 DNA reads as TGTGCCAGCAGCTTAGGCGGCGGTCTCTCCTACAATGAGCAGTTCTTC. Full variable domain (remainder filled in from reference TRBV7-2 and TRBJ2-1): GAGVSQSPSNKVTEKGKDVELRCDPISGHTALYWYRQSLGQGLEFLIYFQGNSAPDKSGLPSDRFSAERTGGSVSTLTIQRTQQEDSAVYLCASSLGGGLSYNEQFFGPGTRLTVL.

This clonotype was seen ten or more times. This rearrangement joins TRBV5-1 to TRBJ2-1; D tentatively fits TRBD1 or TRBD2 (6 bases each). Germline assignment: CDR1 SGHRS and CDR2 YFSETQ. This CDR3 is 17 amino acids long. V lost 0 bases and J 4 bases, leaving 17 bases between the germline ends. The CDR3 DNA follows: TGCGCCAGCAGCTTGGTCCCAGGGGAGGTAGAGTACAATGAGCAGTTCTTC. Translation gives CASSLVPGEVEYNEQFF.

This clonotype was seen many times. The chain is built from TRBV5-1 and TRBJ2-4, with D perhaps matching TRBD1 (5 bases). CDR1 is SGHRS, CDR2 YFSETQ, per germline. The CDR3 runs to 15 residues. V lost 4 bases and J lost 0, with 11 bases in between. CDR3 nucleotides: TGCGCCAGCAGCCCGACAGCACTAGCCAAAAACATTCAGTACTTC. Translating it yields CASSPTALAKNIQYF.

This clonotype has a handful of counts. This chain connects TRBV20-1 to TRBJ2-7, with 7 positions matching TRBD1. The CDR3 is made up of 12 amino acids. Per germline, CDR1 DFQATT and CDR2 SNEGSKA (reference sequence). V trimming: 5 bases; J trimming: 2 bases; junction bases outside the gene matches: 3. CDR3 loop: CSARDSTYEQYF. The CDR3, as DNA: TGCAGTGCTCGGGACAGTACCTACGAGCAGTACTTC.

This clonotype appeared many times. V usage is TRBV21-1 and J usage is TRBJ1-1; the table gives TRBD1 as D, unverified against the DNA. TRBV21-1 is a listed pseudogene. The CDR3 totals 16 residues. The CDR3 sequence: CASSQRGGEVNTEAFF. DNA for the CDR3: TGTGCCAGCAGCCAAAGAGGGGGCGAGGTGAACACTGAAGCTTTCTTT.

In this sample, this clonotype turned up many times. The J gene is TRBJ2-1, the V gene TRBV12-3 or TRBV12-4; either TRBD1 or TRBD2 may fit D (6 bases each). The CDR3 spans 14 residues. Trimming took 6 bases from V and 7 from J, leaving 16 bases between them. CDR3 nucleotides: TGTGCCAGCAGACCGCCCGGGGGCTTTAATGAGCAGTTCTTC. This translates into CASRPPGGFNEQFF.

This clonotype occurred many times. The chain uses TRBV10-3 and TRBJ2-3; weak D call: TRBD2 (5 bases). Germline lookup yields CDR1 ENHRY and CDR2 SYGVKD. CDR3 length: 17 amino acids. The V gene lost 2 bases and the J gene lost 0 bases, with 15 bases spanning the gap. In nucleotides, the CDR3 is TGTGCCATCAGTGAGCCCTGGACTGGGGTTAGCACAGATACGCAGTATTTT. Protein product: CAISEPWTGVSTDTQYF.

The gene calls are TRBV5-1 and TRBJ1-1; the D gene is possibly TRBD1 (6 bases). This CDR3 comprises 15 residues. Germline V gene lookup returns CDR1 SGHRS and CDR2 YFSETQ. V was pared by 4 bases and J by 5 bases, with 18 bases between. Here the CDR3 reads CASSTQGGGATEAFF. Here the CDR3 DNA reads TGCGCCAGCAGCACGCAAGGGGGGGGGGCAACTGAAGCTTTCTTT.

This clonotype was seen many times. CDR3 DNA sequence: TGTGCCAGCAGCCCCGGGGCCTTAACAACGAACTATGGCTACACCTTC. It codes for CASSPGALTTNYGYTF. This sequence joins TRBV7-6 and TRBJ1-2, with D maybe TRBD1 (5 bases). Trimming took 5 bases from V and 2 from J, leaving 18 bases between them. The length of the CDR3 is 16 residues. CDR1 is SGHVS and CDR2 is FNYEAQ in the germline V gene.

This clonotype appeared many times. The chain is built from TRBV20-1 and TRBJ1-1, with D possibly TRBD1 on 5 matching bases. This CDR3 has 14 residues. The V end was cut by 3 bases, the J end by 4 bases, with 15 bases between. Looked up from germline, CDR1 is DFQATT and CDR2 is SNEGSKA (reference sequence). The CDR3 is CSARAGIGGTEAFF. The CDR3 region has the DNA TGCAGTGCTAGGGCAGGGATTGGGGGCACTGAAGCTTTCTTT.